This T cell receptor beta chain originates from a study of blood T cell repertoires in COVID-19 (TCRdb year 2020). At the level of the whole study: Samples covering the acute and convalescent phases of COVID-19 were provided by collaborators in the United States, Italy and Spain. The prospective study material was composed of cDNA or gDNA derived from T cells, B-cell-depleted T cells, or PBMCs. Deeply sampled blood TCRbeta repertoires from subjects exposed to, actively infected with, or recovered from COVID-19 were included in the dataset. The repertoires were released in a freely available public database meant as a resource for research on the immune response to SARS-CoV-2. Samples were obtained from the ongoing ImmuneRACE study (first 160 participants) and from approximately 1,200 subjects provided by 6 global collaborators. A de-identified subject ID, COVID-19 status, age in years and sex were almost always included in the sample metadata. Where available, HLA class I and class II types were taken from metadata supplied by the sample provider and were not determined by assay-based typing. General study outcomes and caveats: The amount of clinical and demographic metadata varied by source and participant and was provided uncurated.

Per the germline V gene (reference sequence), LNHDA is the CDR1 and SQIVND is the CDR2. The junction carries 21 bases between V and J, which are trimmed by 9 bases and 4 bases respectively. Measured from the cysteine to the phenylalanine, the CDR3 is 16 residues long. Just the 48-base CDR3 DNA is kept, in frame starting at base 1. The collaborating institutions used their own protocols to collect whole blood in K2EDTA tubes. Collaborator samples were shipped for TCRbeta analysis as frozen whole blood, isolated PBMCs, or DNA extracted from either sample type. TCRbeta CDR3 regions were amplified from genomic DNA using the immunoSEQ Assay, a bias-controlled multiplex PCR. In the source study's methods: Nucleated cell counts per sample were estimated from amplification of reference gene primers within the assay. To quantify the absolute abundance of each unique TCRbeta CDR3 rearrangement, sequence reads were collapsed and filtered. Productive Simpson clonality was computed per sample as the square root of Simpson's diversity index over productive rearrangements. TCRdb stores this immuneACCESS table with in-frame sequences only. Part of the clones is absent; in the studies checked, under half of the shortfall reflects unresolved V genes, and no reason is known for the rest. V, J and clone size reflect that table, while D and trimming were determined from the DNA. The sample table records about 100,000 clones; 84% of these occur just once. Over 4% of the sample lies in the top ten.

With regard to this clone: Its target antigen remains unknown. No base quality information exists; no much larger clone differs at one position.

The sequence came from a human donor in a cohort sampled during active COVID-19. This receptor chain uses TRBV19 and TRBJ2-2; the D gene is not confidently resolved. The sequenced sample consisted of peripheral blood. The DNA sequence is as follows: TGTGCCAGCAAAGTAACTCTTGGTAGTATCACCGGGGAGCTGTTTTTT. The encoded protein is CASKVTLGSITGELFF.